This TCR beta chain appears in the sequencing data of a study of T cell responses to AZD1222 COVID-19 vaccine. About the study: Analyses pooled second doses at about 4 or about 12 weeks.

The assay was immunoSEQ multiplex PCR, and TCRdb's table has in-frame clones only and misses some. The table shows fewer than 85,000 clones, with 90% occurring only once. Study-wide results and limits: No repertoire was sampled before or during the peak T cell response, only after it. Spike-specific TCR breadth and depth were elevated following two AZD1222 doses.

V lost 0 bases, J lost 5 bases, and 14 bases lay in between. The CDR3 spans 15 residues. CDR1 is SGHRS, CDR2 YFSETQ, per germline. Notes on this clone: No antigen is known for it.

Sequencing was performed on peripheral blood, taken on day 0 of AZD1222 vaccination. This chain links TRBV5-1 with TRBJ1-1; tentative D call: TRBD1 (6 bases). The source is an adult in good health. The CDR3 region is CASSLGAGHETEAFF. CDR3 bases: TGCGCCAGCAGCTTGGGGGCGGGACACGAGACTGAAGCTTTCTTT.